This T cell receptor beta chain is from a study of OX40 agonist ivuxolimab in advanced cancers. As for the study in general: Those treated in dose escalation had hepatocellular carcinoma, melanoma, renal cell cancer or head and neck cancer.

This clone was recorded many times. Its target is not known. Autoimmune disease history or systemic immunosuppression led to patient exclusion. V was cut by 6 bases and J by 2 bases, with 14 bases left in between. Germline CDR1 reads SGHVS; CDR2 reads FQNEAQ. This CDR3 region has 15 residues. The method was immunoSEQ multiplex PCR; TCRdb's version includes in-frame clones alone and lacks a portion of them. The repertoire holds 40,000 to 60,000 clones, 79% seen once, with around 1.9% in the top ten. Whole-study results and caveats: At doses 0.1 to 3.0 mg/kg, CD4+ and CD8+ clones expanded. Antigens targeted by the expanded peripheral T cells were not determined.

Sequenced material: CD4+ or CD8+ T cells sorted from blood, taken in a trial of the OX40 agonist ivuxolimab. The receptor was derived from an adult with an advanced solid tumor such as melanoma, head and neck, liver or kidney cancer. The V and J genes are TRBV7-8 and TRBJ1-5, with D perhaps matching TRBD1 (6 bases). Here the CDR3 reads CASSLQGQGNQPQHF. The DNA of the CDR3 is TGTGCCAGCAGTTTACAGGGACAAGGCAATCAGCCCCAGCATTTT.